This TCR beta chain was retrieved from a study of cytomegalovirus exposure and HLA in healthy donors. Overall study: Researchers previously reported finding 100 million or so unique TCR beta sequences from around 200 million T cells. General study results and limits: With DRB1 most and HLA-C fewest, TCR association rates differed between HLA loci in a later analysis. Most TCR sequences were uncommon, yet certain public TCRs appeared in many donors.

With 60 Vbeta and 13 Jbeta primers, the PCR was carried out. Here immunoSEQ multiplex PCR was the method, and the copy in TCRdb shows in-frame clones only, minus some. The table shows approximately 92,000 clones, with around 77% occurring only once. A remark on this clone: Its specificity is unknown.

The germline gives CDR1 MNHEY, CDR2 SMNVEV (reference sequence). CDR3 length: 13 amino acids. Trimming pared 2 bases from V and 4 bases from J, leaving 8 bases between. The chain uses TRBV27 and TRBJ1-1; D is ambiguous. Input material: PBMCs. The clonotype originates from a man aged 50 to 60 in good health and CMV-seropositive. The CDR3 DNA follows: TGTGCCAGCAGTTTACTTACAAGCACTGAAGCTTTCTTT. This sequence encodes CASSLLTSTEAFF.